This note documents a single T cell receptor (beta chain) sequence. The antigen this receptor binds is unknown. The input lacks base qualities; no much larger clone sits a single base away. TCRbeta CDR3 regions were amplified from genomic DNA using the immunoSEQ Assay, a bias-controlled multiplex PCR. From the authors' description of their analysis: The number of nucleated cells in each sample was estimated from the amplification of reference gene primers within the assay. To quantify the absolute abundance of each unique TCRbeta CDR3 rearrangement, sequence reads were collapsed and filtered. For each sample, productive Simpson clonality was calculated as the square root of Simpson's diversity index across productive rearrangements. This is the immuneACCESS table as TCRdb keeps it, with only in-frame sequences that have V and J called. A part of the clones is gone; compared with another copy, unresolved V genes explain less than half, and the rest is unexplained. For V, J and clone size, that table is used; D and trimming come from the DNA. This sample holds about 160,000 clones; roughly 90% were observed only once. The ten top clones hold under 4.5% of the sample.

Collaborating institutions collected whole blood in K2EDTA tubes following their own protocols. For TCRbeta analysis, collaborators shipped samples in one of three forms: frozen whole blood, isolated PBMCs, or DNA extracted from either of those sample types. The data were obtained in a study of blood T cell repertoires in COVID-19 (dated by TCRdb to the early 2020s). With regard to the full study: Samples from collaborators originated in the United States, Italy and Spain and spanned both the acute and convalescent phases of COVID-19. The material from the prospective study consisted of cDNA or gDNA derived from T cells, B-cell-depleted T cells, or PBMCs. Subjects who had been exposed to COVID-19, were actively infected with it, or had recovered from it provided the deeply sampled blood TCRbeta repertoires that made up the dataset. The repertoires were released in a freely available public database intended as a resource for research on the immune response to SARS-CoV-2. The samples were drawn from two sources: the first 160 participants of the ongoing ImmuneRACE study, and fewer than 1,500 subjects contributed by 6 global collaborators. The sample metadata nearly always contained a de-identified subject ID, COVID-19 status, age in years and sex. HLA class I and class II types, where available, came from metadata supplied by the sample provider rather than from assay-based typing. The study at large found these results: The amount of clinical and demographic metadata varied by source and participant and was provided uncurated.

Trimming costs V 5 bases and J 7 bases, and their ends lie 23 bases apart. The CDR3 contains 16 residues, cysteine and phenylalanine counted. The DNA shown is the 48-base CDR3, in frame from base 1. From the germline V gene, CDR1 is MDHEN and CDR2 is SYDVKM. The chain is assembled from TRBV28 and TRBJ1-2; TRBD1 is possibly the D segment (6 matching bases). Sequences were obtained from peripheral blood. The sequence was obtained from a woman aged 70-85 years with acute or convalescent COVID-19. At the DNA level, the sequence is TGTGCCAGCAGTATTCCTCGGGACACCTTCAATGGTGGCTACACCTTC. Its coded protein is CASSIPRDTFNGGYTF.